This paragraph reports one T cell receptor (beta chain). Its antigen has not been determined. Base qualities are not provided; no much larger clone lies one nucleotide away. CDR1 and CDR2 are drawn from the germline V gene: SGHDT, YYEEEE. CDR3 length: 13 amino acids, cysteine to phenylalanine. The CDR3 DNA has 39 bases and is translated from base 1. At the junction V is shortened by 4 bases and J by 4 bases, with 11 bases in between. Patients with a history of autoimmune disease or receiving systemic immunosuppression were excluded from the trial. Peripheral blood for TCR sequencing was collected from all dose cohorts at baseline, on cycle 4 day 1, and on cycle 7 day 1. The samples were drawn from a first-in-human, open-label, multicenter phase I dose-escalation trial of ivuxolimab. Adults with locally advanced or metastatic melanoma, renal cell carcinoma, hepatocellular carcinoma or head and neck squamous cell carcinoma were enrolled in the trial. Before TCR sequencing, CD4+ T cells and CD8+ T cells were sorted from peripheral blood as separate populations.

The sample is drawn from a study of OX40 agonist ivuxolimab in advanced cancers. Describing the broader study: Ivuxolimab was a fully human IgG2 agonistic monoclonal antibody targeting the costimulatory receptor OX40 (CD134). Patients were allowed to have had prior anti-PD-1, anti-PD-L1 or anti-CTLA-4 therapy, and approximately 40% of the dose-escalation patients had been treated with checkpoint inhibitors. The dose-escalation cohort was about 87% male with a mean age of about 54 years, ranging from roughly 20 to 85. Of the approximately 54 dose-escalation patients, hepatocellular carcinoma was present in about 20, melanoma in around 15, renal cell carcinoma in 9 and head and neck cancer in 9. Intravenous ivuxolimab was administered to patients every 2 weeks at six dose levels: 0.01, 0.1, 0.3, 1.5, 3 and 10 mg/kg. The monotherapy dose-escalation portion (N of about 50 patients) of the phase I ivuxolimab trial is reported in the paper. Partial responses occurred in three dose-escalation patients: two with cutaneous melanoma and one with hepatocellular carcinoma. The point of sequencing TCRbeta in the periphery was to test whether ivuxolimab changed TCR sequence diversity and drove clonal T-cell expansion.

Genomic DNA was extracted from sorted cells for sequencing of the TCRbeta CDR3 region. The immunoSEQ Assay was used for sequencing of TCRbeta CDR3 regions. Not all clones reach the TCRdb copy of this immuneACCESS table, which keeps in-frame sequences only. Checked studies attribute under half of the gap to unresolved V genes and leave the rest unexplained. The sample table records about 46,000 clones; about 91% of these occur just once. Of the sample, about 10% is held by the ten largest clones. Study-wide findings and limitations: At doses of 0.1 to 3.0 mg/kg, clonal expansion of both CD4+ and CD8+ blood T cells was observed from baseline to week 6. In the 0.1-3.0 mg/kg groups, partial responders had among the lowest normalized peripheral clonal expansion, particularly in CD8+ T cells. Low levels of normalized T-cell clonal expansion were also seen in some nonresponding patients. The antigen specificity of the clonally expanded peripheral T cells was not determined. After ivuxolimab, CD8+ T cells had more expanded clones than CD4+ T cells on average.

Sequences were derived from CD4+ or CD8+ T cells sorted from blood, sampled in a trial of the OX40 agonist ivuxolimab. The receptor chain draws on TRBV5-6 and TRBJ1-2, with an unclear D gene assignment. This TCR came from an adult with an advanced solid tumor such as melanoma, head and neck, liver or kidney cancer. The CDR3 has the sequence CASSLPSIYGYTF. The bases read TGTGCCAGCAGCCTACCCTCAATCTATGGCTACACCTTC.